The 10 T cell receptor beta chains below were found in one sample sequenced in a study of blood T cell repertoires in COVID-19. The data were produced by immunoSEQ multiplex PCR, yet TCRdb's version contains in-frame clones alone and is incomplete. The sample carries about 270,000 clones, approximately 86% recorded once. Sequencing used peripheral blood. These receptor sequences come from a man aged 40-49 years who had recovered from COVID-19.

The rearrangement uses TRBV7-2 and TRBJ1-5; possible D gene TRBD1, 6 bases. The CDR3 length is 14 residues. Germline assignment: CDR1 SGHTA and CDR2 FQGNSA. V shed 2 bases and J shed 7 bases, with 12 bases lying between them. CDR3 amino acids: CASSLWPQGQPQHF. CDR3 sequence (DNA): TGTGCCAGCAGCTTATGGCCCCAGGGGCAGCCCCAGCATTTT.

This clone was seen once. The V and J genes are TRBV3-1 (or the pseudogene TRBV3-2) and TRBJ1-1; possible D gene TRBD1, 5 bases. The CDR3 has 15 residues. Trimming stripped 3 bases from V and 10 bases from J, with 21 bases between. The germline V gene encodes CDR1 LGHDT and CDR2 YNNKEL (reference sequence). CDR3 bases: TGTGCCAGCAGCCACGGGGGACCTAGGAACCTTAGAGCTTTCTTT. Amino acid sequence: CASSHGGPRNLRAFF.

This clone has a count of ten or more. The sample has other DNA sequences that encode this CDR3 too. The CDR3 protein is CASSPPGGGSYEQYF. The CDR3 coding sequence is TGTGCCAGCTCACCCCCGGGGGGGGGCTCCTACGAGCAGTACTTC. The chain is built from TRBV18 and TRBJ2-7; 8 bases fit TRBD2. This CDR3 comprises 15 residues. The germline CDR1 and CDR2 sequences are KGHSH and LQKENI. The V and J ends lost 3 bases and 0 bases, in that order; junction bases with no gene match: 4.

The chain has TRBV11-2 and TRBJ1-1; perhaps TRBD1 as D (6 bases). Germline CDR1 SGHAT, CDR2 FQNNGV. This CDR3 is built from 13 residues. The V end lost 6 bases, the J end lost 6 bases, and 14 bases lay between the germline ends. The CDR3 sequence: CASSFDRKAEAFF. The CDR3 region has the DNA TGTGCCAGCAGTTTCGACAGGAAGGCTGAAGCTTTCTTT.

The chain carries TRBV6-5 and TRBJ2-5; 10 bases align to TRBD1. CDR3 length: 15 residues. Germline V gene sequence: CDR1 MNHEY, CDR2 SVGAGI. The V and J ends lost 7 bases and 4 bases, in that order; junction bases with no gene match: 9. CDR3 amino acids: CASTWGQGRGETQYF. CDR3 bases: TGTGCCAGCACCTGGGGACAGGGGAGGGGAGAGACCCAGTACTTC.

This chain connects TRBV5-4 to TRBJ2-3; TRBD2 might be the D (6 bases). The CDR3 sequence is 16 residues long. V lost 2 bases and J lost 2, with 15 bases in between. Germline-derived CDR1 and CDR2 are SGHNT and YYREEE (reference sequence). The CDR3 nucleotides read TGTGCCAGCAGCTTTGGGACTCCCACTACCACAGATACGCAGTATTTT. This codes for CASSFGTPTTTDTQYF.

Notes on this clone: The identical CDR3 is also encoded by other nucleotide sequences in the sample. J is TRBJ1-1 and V is TRBV5-4, with D maybe TRBD1 (6 bases). CDR1 and CDR2 from the germline V gene are SGHNT and YYREEE (reference sequence). This CDR3 spans 13 amino acids. V gave up 1 base and J gave up 5 bases, with 9 bases separating them. CDR3 residues: CASSLQGLTEAFF. The DNA of the CDR3 is TGTGCCAGCAGCTTGCAGGGGCTGACTGAAGCTTTCTTT.

This chain connects TRBV7-6 to TRBJ2-1, with 7 bases that match TRBD2. The CDR3 spans 16 residues. V lost 5 bases to trimming and J lost 2 bases; unmatched junction nucleotides: 9. Germline V gene data show CDR1 as SGHVS and CDR2 as FNYEAQ. CDR3 amino acids: CASSVGGGRTYNEQFF. The CDR3, as DNA: TGTGCCAGCAGCGTGGGAGGCGGGAGAACCTACAATGAGCAGTTCTTC.

The chain couples TRBV14 to TRBJ2-7; weak D call: TRBD2 (6 bases). Trimming cost V 0 bases and J 7 bases, with 16 bases left between them. Germline CDR1 and CDR2: SGHDN and FVKESK. The CDR3 extends over 15 amino acids. As DNA, the CDR3 is TGTGCCAGCAGCCAAGAACGGACTAACCTACGAGAGCAGTACTTC. It codes for CASSQERTNLREQYF. The full variable domain, with the rest looked up from reference TRBV14 and TRBJ2-7, is EAGVTQFPSHSVIEKGQTVTLRCDPISGHDNLYWYRRVMGKEIKFLLHFVKESKQDESGMPNNRFLAERTGGTYSTLKVQPAELEDSGVYFCASSQERTNLREQYFGPGTRLTVT.

The chain combines TRBV10-1 with TRBJ1-5, with TRBD1 matching 11 bases. The CDR3 has 17 residues. Germline CDR1 reads WNHNN; CDR2 reads SYGVQD (reference sequence). Losses at the gene ends were 4 bases for V and 4 bases for J; bases not matched to a gene: 9. The DNA for the CDR3 is TGCGCCAGCAGTGCATCGAGCCGGGACAGGGGGAATCAGCCCCAGCATTTT. This sequence encodes CASSASSRDRGNQPQHF.